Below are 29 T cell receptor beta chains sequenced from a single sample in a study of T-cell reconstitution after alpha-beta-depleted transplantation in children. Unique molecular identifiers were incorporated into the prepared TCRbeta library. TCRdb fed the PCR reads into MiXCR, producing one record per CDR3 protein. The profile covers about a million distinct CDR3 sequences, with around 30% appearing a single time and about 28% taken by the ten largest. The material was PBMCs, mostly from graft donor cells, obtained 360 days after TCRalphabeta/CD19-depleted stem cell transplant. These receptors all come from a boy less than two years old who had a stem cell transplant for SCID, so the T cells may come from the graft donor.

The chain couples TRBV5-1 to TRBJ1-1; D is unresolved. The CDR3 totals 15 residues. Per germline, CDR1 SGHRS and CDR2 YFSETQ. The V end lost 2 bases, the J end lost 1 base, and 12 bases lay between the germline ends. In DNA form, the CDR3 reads TGCGCCAGCAGCTTAATAGAAAAGGGGAACACTGAAGCTTTCTTT. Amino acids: CASSLIEKGNTEAFF.

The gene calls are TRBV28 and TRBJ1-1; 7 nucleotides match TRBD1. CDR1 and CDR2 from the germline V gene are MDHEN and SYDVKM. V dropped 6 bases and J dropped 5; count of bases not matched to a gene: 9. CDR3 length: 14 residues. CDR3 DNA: TGTGCCAGCAGGCCTCTGACAGGGTTAACTGAAGCTTTCTTT. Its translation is CASRPLTGLTEAFF.

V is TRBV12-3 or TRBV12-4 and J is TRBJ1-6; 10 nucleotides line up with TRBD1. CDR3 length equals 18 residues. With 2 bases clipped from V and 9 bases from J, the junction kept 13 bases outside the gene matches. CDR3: CASSLKWGQGTSLSPLHF. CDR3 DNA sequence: TGTGCCAGCAGTTTAAAGTGGGGACAGGGGACCTCACTTTCACCCCTCCACTTT.

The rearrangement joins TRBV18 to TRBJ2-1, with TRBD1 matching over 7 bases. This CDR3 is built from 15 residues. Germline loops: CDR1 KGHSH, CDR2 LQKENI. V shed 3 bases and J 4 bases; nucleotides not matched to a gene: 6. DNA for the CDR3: TGTGCCAGCTCACCCTCCCGGGACAGATACAATGAGCAGTTCTTC. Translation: CASSPSRDRYNEQFF.

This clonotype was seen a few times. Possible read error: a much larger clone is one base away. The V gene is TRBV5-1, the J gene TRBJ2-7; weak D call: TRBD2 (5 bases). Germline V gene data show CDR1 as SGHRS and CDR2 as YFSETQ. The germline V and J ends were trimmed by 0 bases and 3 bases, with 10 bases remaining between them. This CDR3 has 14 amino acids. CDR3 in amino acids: CASSLAGDFYEQYF. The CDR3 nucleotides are TGCGCCAGCAGCTTGGCCGGGGATTTCTACGAGCAGTACTTC.

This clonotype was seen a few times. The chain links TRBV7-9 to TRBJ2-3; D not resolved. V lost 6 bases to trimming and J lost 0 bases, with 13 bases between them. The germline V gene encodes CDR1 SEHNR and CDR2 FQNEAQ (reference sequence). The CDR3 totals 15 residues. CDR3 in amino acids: CASRCDPSSTDTQYF. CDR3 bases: TGTGCCAGCAGATGTGACCCGTCCAGCACAGATACGCAGTATTTT. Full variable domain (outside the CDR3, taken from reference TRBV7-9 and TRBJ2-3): DTGVSQNPRHKITKRGQNVTFRCDPISEHNRLYWYRQTLGQGPEFLTYFQNEAQLEKSRLLSDRFSAERPKGSFSTLEIQRTEQGDSAMYLCASRCDPSSTDTQYFGPGTRLTVL.

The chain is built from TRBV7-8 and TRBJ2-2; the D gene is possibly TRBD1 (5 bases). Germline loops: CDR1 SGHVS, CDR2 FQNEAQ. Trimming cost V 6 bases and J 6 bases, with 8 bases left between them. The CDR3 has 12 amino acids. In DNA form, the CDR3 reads TGTGCCAGCAGAGGGGTGTCCGGGGAGCTGTTTTTT. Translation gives CASRGVSGELFF.

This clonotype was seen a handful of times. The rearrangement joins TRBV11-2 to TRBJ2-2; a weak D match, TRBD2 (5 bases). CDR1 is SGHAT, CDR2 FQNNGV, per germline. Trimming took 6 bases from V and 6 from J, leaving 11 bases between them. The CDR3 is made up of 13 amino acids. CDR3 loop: CASRIVGAGELFF. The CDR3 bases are TGTGCCAGCAGAATAGTCGGGGCCGGGGAGCTGTTTTTT.

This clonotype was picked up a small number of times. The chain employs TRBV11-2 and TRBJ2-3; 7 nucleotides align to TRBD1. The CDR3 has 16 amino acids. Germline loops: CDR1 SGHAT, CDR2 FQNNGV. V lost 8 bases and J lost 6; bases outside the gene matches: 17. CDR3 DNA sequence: TGTGCCAGCCGCGTATCACAGGGGCCCGGAGAGGATACGCAGTATTTT. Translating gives CASRVSQGPGEDTQYF.

The CDR3 DNA follows: TGTGCCAGTAGTCCCGACAGGGGGGCGTCGGAGACCCAGTACTTC. Translation: CASSPDRGASETQYF. V usage is TRBV19 and J usage is TRBJ2-5, with 9 nucleotides matching TRBD1. The CDR3 has 15 amino acids. In germline, CDR1 is LNHDA, CDR2 SQIVND (reference sequence). J gave up 5 bases and V 5 bases, and 9 bases lay outside the gene matches.

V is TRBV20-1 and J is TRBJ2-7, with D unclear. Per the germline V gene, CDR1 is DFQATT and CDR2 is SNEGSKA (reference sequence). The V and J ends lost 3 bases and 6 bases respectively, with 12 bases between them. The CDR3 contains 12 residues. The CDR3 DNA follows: TGCAGTGCTAGCGACAAGCAGAGCGAGCAGTACTTC. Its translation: CSASDKQSEQYF.

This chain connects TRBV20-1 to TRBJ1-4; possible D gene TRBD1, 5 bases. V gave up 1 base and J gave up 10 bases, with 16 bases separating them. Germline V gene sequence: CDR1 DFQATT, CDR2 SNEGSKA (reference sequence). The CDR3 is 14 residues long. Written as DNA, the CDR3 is TGCAGTGCTAGAGTTGGGACCCTCTCAGGAAAACTGTTTTTT. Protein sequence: CSARVGTLSGKLFF.

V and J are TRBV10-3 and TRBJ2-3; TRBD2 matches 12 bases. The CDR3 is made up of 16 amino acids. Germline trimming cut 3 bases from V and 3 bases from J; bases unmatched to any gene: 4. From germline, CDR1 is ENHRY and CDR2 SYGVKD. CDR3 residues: CAISERLAGGTDTQYF. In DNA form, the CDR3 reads TGTGCCATCAGTGAACGGCTAGCGGGGGGGACAGATACGCAGTATTTT.

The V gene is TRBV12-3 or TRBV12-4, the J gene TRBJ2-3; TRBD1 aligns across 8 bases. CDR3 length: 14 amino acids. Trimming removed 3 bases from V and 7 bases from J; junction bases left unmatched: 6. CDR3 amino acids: CASSLAGGPNTQYF. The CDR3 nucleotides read TGTGCCAGCAGTTTGGCAGGGGGCCCGAATACGCAGTATTTT.

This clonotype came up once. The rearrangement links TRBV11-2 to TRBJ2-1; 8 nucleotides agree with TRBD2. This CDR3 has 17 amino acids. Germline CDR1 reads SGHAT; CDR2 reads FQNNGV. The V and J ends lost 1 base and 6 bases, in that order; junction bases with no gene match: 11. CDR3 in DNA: TGTGCCAGCAGCTTAGTCTCGGGACTAGGGGGAGGCAATGAGCAGTTCTTC. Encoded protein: CASSLVSGLGGGNEQFF.

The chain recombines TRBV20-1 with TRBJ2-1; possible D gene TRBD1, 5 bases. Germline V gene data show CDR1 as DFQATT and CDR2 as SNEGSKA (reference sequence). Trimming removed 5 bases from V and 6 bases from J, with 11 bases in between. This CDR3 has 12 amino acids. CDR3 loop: CSAPGRVNEQFF. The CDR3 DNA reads TGCAGTGCTCCCGGCAGGGTCAATGAGCAGTTCTTC.

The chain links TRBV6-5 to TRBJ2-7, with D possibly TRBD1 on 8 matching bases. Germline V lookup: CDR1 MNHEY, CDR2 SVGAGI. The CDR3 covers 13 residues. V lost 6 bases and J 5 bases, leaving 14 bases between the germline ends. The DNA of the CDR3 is TGTGCCAGCAGATACAGGGGGGGGCACGAGCAGTACTTC. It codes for CASRYRGGHEQYF.

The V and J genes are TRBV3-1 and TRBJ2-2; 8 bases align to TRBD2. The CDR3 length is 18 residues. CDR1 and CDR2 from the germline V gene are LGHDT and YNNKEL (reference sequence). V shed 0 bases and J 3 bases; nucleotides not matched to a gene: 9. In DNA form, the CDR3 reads TGTGCCAGCAGCCAAGATCGAACGGGGGGGCATTACACCGGGGAGCTGTTTTTT. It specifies CASSQDRTGGHYTGELFF.

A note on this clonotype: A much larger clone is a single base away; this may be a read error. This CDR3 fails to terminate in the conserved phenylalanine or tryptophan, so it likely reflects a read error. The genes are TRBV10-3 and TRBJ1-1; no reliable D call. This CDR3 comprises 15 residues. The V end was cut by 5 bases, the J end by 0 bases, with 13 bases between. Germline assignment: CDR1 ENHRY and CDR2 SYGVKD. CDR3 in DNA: TGTGCCATCAGTCCACGACAAGAGATGAACACTGAAGCTTTCTGT. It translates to CAISPRQEMNTEAFC.

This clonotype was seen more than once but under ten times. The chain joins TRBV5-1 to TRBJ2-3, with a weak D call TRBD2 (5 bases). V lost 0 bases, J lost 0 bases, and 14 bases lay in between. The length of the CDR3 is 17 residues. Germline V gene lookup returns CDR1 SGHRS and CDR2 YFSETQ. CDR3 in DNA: TGCGCCAGCAGCTTGGGGGTGGACTCTCATAGCACAGATACGCAGTATTTT. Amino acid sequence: CASSLGVDSHSTDTQYF.

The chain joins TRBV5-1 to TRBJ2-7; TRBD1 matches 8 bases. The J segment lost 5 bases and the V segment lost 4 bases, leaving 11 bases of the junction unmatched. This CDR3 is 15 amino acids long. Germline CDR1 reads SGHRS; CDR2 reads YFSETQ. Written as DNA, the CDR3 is TGCGCCAGCAGCGCGGGCTGGACAGGGTTCGACGAGCAGTACTTC. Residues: CASSAGWTGFDEQYF.

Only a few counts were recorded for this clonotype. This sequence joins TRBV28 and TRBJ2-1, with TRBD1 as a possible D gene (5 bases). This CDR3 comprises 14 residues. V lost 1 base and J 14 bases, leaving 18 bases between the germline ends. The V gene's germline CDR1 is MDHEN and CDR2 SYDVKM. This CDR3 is CASSLYGGQGLKFF. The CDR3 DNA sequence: TGTGCCAGCAGTTTATATGGCGGTCAGGGATTGAAGTTCTTC.

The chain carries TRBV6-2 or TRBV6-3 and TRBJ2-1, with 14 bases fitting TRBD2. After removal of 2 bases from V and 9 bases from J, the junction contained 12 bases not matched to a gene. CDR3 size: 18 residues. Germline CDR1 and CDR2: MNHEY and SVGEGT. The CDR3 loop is CASSYTGTSGGRLSEQFF. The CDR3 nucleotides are TGTGCCAGCAGTTACACCGGGACTAGCGGGGGCCGACTTAGTGAGCAGTTCTTC.

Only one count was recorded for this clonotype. CDR3 sequence reads: CATSRVGQGWAQYF. The CDR3 DNA sequence: TGTGCCACCAGCAGAGTCGGGCAGGGGTGGGCCCAGTACTTC. The chain couples TRBV15 to TRBJ2-5, with TRBD1 as a possible D gene (6 bases). Trimming stripped 1 base from V and 9 bases from J, with 15 bases between. The CDR3 loop spans 14 amino acids. Germline assignment: CDR1 LNHNV and CDR2 YYDKDF (reference sequence).

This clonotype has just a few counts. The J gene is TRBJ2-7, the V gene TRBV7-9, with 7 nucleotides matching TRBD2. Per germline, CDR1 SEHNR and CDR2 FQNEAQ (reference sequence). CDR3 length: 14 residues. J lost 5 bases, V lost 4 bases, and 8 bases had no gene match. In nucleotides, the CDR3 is TGTGCCAGCAGCTGGGAAACTAGCGTCGACGAGCAGTACTTC. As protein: CASSWETSVDEQYF.

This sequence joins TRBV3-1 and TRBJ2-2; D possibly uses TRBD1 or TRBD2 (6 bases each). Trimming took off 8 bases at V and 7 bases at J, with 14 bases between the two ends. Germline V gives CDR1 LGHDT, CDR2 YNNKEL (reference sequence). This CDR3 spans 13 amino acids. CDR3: CASANREVGELFF. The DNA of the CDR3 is TGTGCCAGCGCTAACAGGGAGGTCGGGGAGCTGTTTTTT. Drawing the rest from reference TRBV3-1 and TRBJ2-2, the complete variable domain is DTAVSQTPKYLVTQMGNDKSIKCEQNLGHDTMYWYKQDSKKFLKIMFSYNNKELIINETVPNRFSPKSPDKAHLNLHINSLELGDSAVYFCASANREVGELFFGEGSRLTVL.

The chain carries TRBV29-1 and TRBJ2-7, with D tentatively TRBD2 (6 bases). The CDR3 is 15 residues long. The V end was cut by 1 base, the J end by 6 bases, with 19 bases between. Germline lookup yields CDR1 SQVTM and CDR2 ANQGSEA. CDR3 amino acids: CSVEVVAGRASEQYF. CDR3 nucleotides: TGCAGCGTTGAAGTGGTTGCGGGGAGAGCCTCCGAGCAGTACTTC.

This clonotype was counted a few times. CDR3 sequence (DNA): TGCAGTGCTAGAGACCCCCTCCAGGGCGGGGGAGCTTTCTTT. Translation gives CSARDPLQGGGAFF. The chain employs TRBV20-1 and TRBJ1-1; weak D call: TRBD1 (5 bases). CDR3 length: 14 amino acids. V was cut by 0 bases and J by 10 bases, with 18 bases left in between. The germline gives CDR1 DFQATT, CDR2 SNEGSKA (reference sequence).

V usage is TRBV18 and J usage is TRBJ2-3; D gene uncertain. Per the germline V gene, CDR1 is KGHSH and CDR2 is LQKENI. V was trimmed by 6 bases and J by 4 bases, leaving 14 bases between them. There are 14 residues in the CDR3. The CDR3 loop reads CASSYDNGADTQYF. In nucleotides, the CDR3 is TGTGCCAGCTCCTACGATAACGGTGCAGATACGCAGTATTTT.